These 17 T cell receptor beta chains share one sample of origin, sequenced in a study of CD8 T cells in ankylosing spondylitis. Via MiXCR, TCRdb re-called the 5' RACE reads, giving one row per CDR3 protein. Of over 110,000 distinct CDR3 sequences listed, 7% to 9% are singletons. The sequenced material came from synovial fluid, either unsorted or a sorted T cell fraction (not recorded which). The receptors originated from a male donor with ankylosing spondylitis.

The chain is built from TRBV20-1 and TRBJ2-1, with 8 bases identical to TRBD2. Per germline, CDR1 DFQATT and CDR2 SNEGSKA (reference sequence). The CDR3 covers 14 residues. With V trimmed by 6 bases and J by 2 bases, 6 bases remained unmatched. CDR3 in DNA: TGCAGTGCGACTAGCGCCTACCCCTACAATGAGCAGTTCTTC. It codes for CSATSAYPYNEQFF.

This clonotype was seen ten or more times. The chain uses TRBV12-3 or TRBV12-4 and TRBJ1-5; a possible D gene is TRBD1 (6 bases). The CDR3 covers 12 residues. V lost 5 bases and J lost 6, with 8 bases in between. This CDR3 is CASSQGSQPQHF. The CDR3 DNA reads TGTGCCAGCAGTCAGGGGAGTCAGCCCCAGCATTTT.

This clonotype was observed at least ten times. J is TRBJ2-1 and V is TRBV6-2 or TRBV6-3; D is ambiguous. Germline CDR1 MNHEY, CDR2 SVGEGT. This CDR3 is 12 amino acids long. Trimming took off 8 bases at V and 8 bases at J, with 13 bases between the two ends. In DNA form, the CDR3 reads TGTGCCAGCTACAACTTAGCCTATGAGCAGTTCTTC. It is translated as CASYNLAYEQFF.

This clonotype has just one count. This may arise from a read error, as a much more abundant clone is one base away. In this CDR3 the conserved last residue, phenylalanine or tryptophan, is missing, so a read error is likely. The V call is TRBV6-2 or TRBV6-3, the J call TRBJ2-7; D is uncertain. Trimming took off 2 bases at V and 6 bases at J, with 8 bases between the two ends. The CDR3 extends over 12 amino acids. Germline CDR1 reads MNHEY; CDR2 reads SVGEGT. The CDR3 sequence: CASSYHDPEQYI. CDR3 sequence (DNA): TGTGCCAGCAGTTACCACGACCCCGAGCAGTACATC.

Many counts were recorded for this clonotype. V and J are TRBV5-1 and TRBJ2-2; D not resolved. CDR3 length: 13 amino acids. The V end was cut by 5 bases, the J end by 0 bases, with 5 bases between. Germline V lookup: CDR1 SGHRS, CDR2 YFSETQ. The DNA for the CDR3 is TGCGCCAGCAGGCCCACGAACACCGGGGAGCTGTTTTTT. Translated: CASRPTNTGELFF.

V and J are TRBV7-9 and TRBJ2-5; 8 nucleotides line up with TRBD1. The CDR3 has 16 residues. Germline V lookup: CDR1 SEHNR, CDR2 FQNEAQ (reference sequence). J was trimmed by 0 bases and V by 4 bases; bases with no gene match: 7. The CDR3 protein is CASSSPRDRYQETQYF. The CDR3 nucleotides read TGTGCCAGCAGCTCCCCTCGGGACAGGTACCAAGAGACCCAGTACTTC.

This clonotype was detected a few times. The chain links TRBV20-1 to TRBJ2-7; no reliable D call. V was trimmed by 3 bases and J by 7 bases, leaving 10 bases between them. Per germline, CDR1 DFQATT and CDR2 SNEGSKA (reference sequence). This CDR3 contains 11 residues. The CDR3 region is CSARTAWEQYF. The CDR3 DNA reads as TGCAGTGCTAGGACTGCCTGGGAGCAGTACTTC.

The chain recombines TRBV20-1 with TRBJ2-2; tentatively, D is TRBD1 (6 bases). This CDR3 has 15 amino acids. The germline V gene has CDR1 DFQATT and CDR2 SNEGSKA (reference sequence). The V gene lost 4 bases and the J gene lost 1 base, with 13 bases spanning the gap. The CDR3 DNA follows: TGCAGTGCTACCCGTCAGGGGTGGAACACCGGGGAGCTGTTTTTT. Its protein product is CSATRQGWNTGELFF.

This clonotype was seen a handful of times. This chain links TRBV2 with TRBJ2-7; 8 bases are a match to TRBD2. Germline trimming cut 2 bases from V and 7 bases from J; bases unmatched to any gene: 10. Per germline, CDR1 SNHLY and CDR2 FYNNEI. The CDR3 extends over 15 amino acids. CDR3 in DNA: TGTGCCAGCAGTGAAAGGTTGGGGACTAGGAGAGAGCAGTACTTC. This encodes CASSERLGTRREQYF.

This clonotype was counted ten times or more. V is TRBV6-6 and J is TRBJ1-1; D is perhaps TRBD1 (6 bases). V was cut by 11 bases and J by 8 bases, with 9 bases left in between. The CDR3 has 9 amino acids. The germline V gene has CDR1 MNHNY and CDR2 SVGAGI (reference sequence). CDR3 in DNA: TGTGCCCTCGGACAGGAAGCTTTCTTT. The encoded protein is CALGQEAFF.

J is TRBJ2-6 and V is TRBV10-3; D remains unclear. V was trimmed by 4 bases and J by 2 bases, leaving 6 bases between them. The CDR3 spans 14 residues. Looked up from germline, CDR1 is ENHRY and CDR2 is SYGVKD. CDR3 sequence reads: CAISVSTGANVLTF. CDR3 nucleotide sequence: TGTGCCATCAGTGTTAGCACTGGGGCCAACGTCCTGACTTTC.

This clonotype showed up many times. J is TRBJ2-7 and V is TRBV6-2 or TRBV6-3, with D possibly TRBD1 on 6 matching bases. The V end was cut by 0 bases, the J end by 0 bases, with 6 bases between. This CDR3 comprises 14 residues. The germline V gene encodes CDR1 MNHEY and CDR2 SVGEGT. CDR3 residues: CASSYSDSSYEQYF. The DNA of the CDR3 is TGTGCCAGCAGTTACTCGGACAGCTCCTACGAGCAGTACTTC.

This clonotype was counted between two and nine times. The gene calls are TRBV2 and TRBJ1-1, with D possibly matching TRBD1 (6 bases). The CDR3 totals 13 residues. Germline V lookup: CDR1 SNHLY, CDR2 FYNNEI. The V and J ends lost 4 bases and 12 bases respectively, with 18 bases between them. CDR3 amino acids: CASSGGSTGKTFF. The CDR3 DNA is TGTGCCAGCAGTGGAGGATCCACAGGGAAGACTTTCTTT.

The chain combines TRBV7-9 with TRBJ1-2; 8 nucleotides agree with TRBD1. Germline V gene lookup returns CDR1 SEHNR and CDR2 FQNEAQ (reference sequence). After removal of 5 bases from V and 7 bases from J, the junction contained 12 bases not matched to a gene. The CDR3 has 15 residues. This CDR3 is CASSLDREDLGGYTF. As DNA, the CDR3 is TGTGCCAGCAGCCTGGACAGGGAGGATTTGGGTGGCTACACCTTC.

This clonotype showed up many times. J is TRBJ2-5 and V is TRBV4-3; 10 bases are a match to TRBD2. The trim removed 4 bases at V and 0 bases at J, leaving 8 bases unmatched. The CDR3 extends over 17 amino acids. Per the germline V gene, CDR1 is LGHNA and CDR2 is YSLEER. The CDR3 protein is CASSPGLAGVYQETQYF. The CDR3 bases are TGCGCCAGCAGCCCTGGGCTAGCGGGGGTATACCAAGAGACCCAGTACTTC.

This clonotype has ten or more counts. The chain uses TRBV4-3 and TRBJ2-3, with D uncertain. The CDR3 covers 14 residues. V was clipped by 0 bases and J by 6 bases, with 10 bases between them. CDR1 is LGHNA, CDR2 YSLEER, per germline. The CDR3 region is CASSQDVSYDTQYF. In DNA form, the CDR3 reads TGCGCCAGCAGCCAAGACGTATCGTACGATACGCAGTATTTT.

This clonotype was found once. With a much larger clone just one base away, this may be a read error. This sequence joins TRBV5-1 and TRBJ2-1, with D unclear. Trimming shortened V by 2 bases and J by 1 base, and 7 bases separated the two germline ends. This CDR3 region has 14 residues. CDR1 is SGHRS, CDR2 YFSETQ, per germline. In DNA form, the CDR3 reads TGCGCCAGCAGCTTAGCGCCTTCCTACAATGAGCAGTTCTTC. Its protein is CASSLAPSYNEQFF.